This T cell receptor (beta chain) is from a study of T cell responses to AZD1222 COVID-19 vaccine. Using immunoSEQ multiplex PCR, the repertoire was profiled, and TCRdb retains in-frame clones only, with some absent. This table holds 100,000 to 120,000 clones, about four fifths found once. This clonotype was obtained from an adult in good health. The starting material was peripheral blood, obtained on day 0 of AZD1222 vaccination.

CDR3 sequence reads: CASSLTALSTQYF. CDR3 nucleotide sequence: TGTGCCAGCAGCCTGACGGCGCTCAGTACGCAGTATTTT. The gene calls are TRBV6-5 and TRBJ2-3; no reliable D call. Trimming pared 6 bases from V and 8 bases from J, leaving 15 bases between. The germline V gene encodes CDR1 MNHEY and CDR2 SVGAGI. There are 13 residues in the CDR3.